This TCR beta chain was identified in a study of blood T cell repertoires in COVID-19. Study background: Both acute and convalescent COVID-19 samples were obtained from the United States, Italy and Spain. PBMCs, B-cell-depleted T cells, or T cells were the source of the cDNA or gDNA that made up the material.

In Seattle, patients joined the study during active infection and were tracked longitudinally. As processed by the authors: How many nucleated cells were present was estimated from reference gene primer amplification. TCRdb keeps only in-frame clones here, not all; method: immunoSEQ multiplex PCR. Clone size and V and J calls were adopted from that table, with D and trimming inferred from the DNA. The sample lists some 350,000 clones, roughly 86% occurring once. The sample comprised peripheral blood. This TCR was sampled from a woman aged 70-85 years with COVID-19, enrolled during active disease.

CDR3 coding DNA: TGTGCCAGTAGTAACCCGGGACAGGGGGCGAGTCAGCCCCAGCATTTT. It translates to CASSNPGQGASQPQHF. This chain links TRBV19 with TRBJ1-5; 12 bases map to TRBD1. The CDR3 is made up of 16 amino acids. The V gene's germline CDR1 is LNHDA and CDR2 SQIVND (reference sequence). Trimming took 4 bases from V and 6 from J; bases not matched to a gene: 7.